Shown below are 5 T cell receptor beta chains from a single sample sequenced in a study of PD-L1 blockade in urothelial cancer. Here immunoSEQ multiplex PCR was the method, and the copy in TCRdb shows in-frame clones only, minus some. Counted here are some 77,000 clones, around 90% occurring once; the ten biggest clones make up roughly 5.2%. The specimen was PBMCs, collected around atezolizumab (anti-PD-L1) treatment. These TCRs come from a woman aged 70-85 years with urothelial cancer.

The chain carries TRBV5-1 and TRBJ2-6, with 9 bases matching TRBD1. This CDR3 contains 19 residues. With 0 bases clipped from V and 0 bases from J, the junction kept 7 bases outside the gene matches. Germline lookup yields CDR1 SGHRS and CDR2 YFSETQ. The CDR3 loop reads CASSLAKGQGNSGANVLTF. DNA for the CDR3: TGCGCCAGCAGCTTGGCCAAGGGACAGGGTAACTCTGGGGCCAACGTCCTGACTTTC.

This clone appeared once. The V and J genes are TRBV5-1 and TRBJ1-2; 9 bases align to TRBD1. V was clipped by 0 bases and J by 4 bases; unmatched bases: 4. CDR1 SGHRS and CDR2 YFSETQ come from the germline V gene. This CDR3 has 15 amino acids. The CDR3 region is CASSLDRGLGYGYTF. CDR3 nucleotide sequence: TGCGCCAGCAGCTTGGACAGGGGGCTTGGCTATGGCTACACCTTC.

The CDR3: CSAGQGTSGANVLTF. CDR3 bases: TGCAGCGCGGGACAGGGGACATCTGGGGCCAACGTCCTGACTTTC. This chain uses TRBV29-1 with TRBJ2-6; 10 bases fit TRBD1. In germline, CDR1 is SQVTM, CDR2 ANQGSEA. The V segment lost 7 bases and the J segment 1 base; nucleotides outside the gene matches: 4. This CDR3 comprises 15 residues.

This rearrangement joins TRBV7-9 to TRBJ2-7, with a tentative D call TRBD1 (6 bases). Germline values: CDR1 SEHNR, CDR2 FQNEAQ (reference sequence). The V end lost 4 bases, the J end lost 2 bases, and 12 bases lay between the germline ends. CDR3 length: 14 residues. The CDR3 DNA sequence: TGTGCCAGCAGCTCCGGGACATTGACCTACGAGCAGTACTTC. This encodes CASSSGTLTYEQYF.

The chain uses TRBV5-1 and TRBJ2-7; unclear D gene. This CDR3 has 12 amino acids. V gave up 1 base and J gave up 7 bases, with 9 bases separating them. CDR1 and CDR2 from the germline V gene are SGHRS and YFSETQ. The DNA for the CDR3 is TGCGCCAGCAGCTTGACTATGCGGGAGCAGTACTTC. Translated: CASSLTMREQYF.